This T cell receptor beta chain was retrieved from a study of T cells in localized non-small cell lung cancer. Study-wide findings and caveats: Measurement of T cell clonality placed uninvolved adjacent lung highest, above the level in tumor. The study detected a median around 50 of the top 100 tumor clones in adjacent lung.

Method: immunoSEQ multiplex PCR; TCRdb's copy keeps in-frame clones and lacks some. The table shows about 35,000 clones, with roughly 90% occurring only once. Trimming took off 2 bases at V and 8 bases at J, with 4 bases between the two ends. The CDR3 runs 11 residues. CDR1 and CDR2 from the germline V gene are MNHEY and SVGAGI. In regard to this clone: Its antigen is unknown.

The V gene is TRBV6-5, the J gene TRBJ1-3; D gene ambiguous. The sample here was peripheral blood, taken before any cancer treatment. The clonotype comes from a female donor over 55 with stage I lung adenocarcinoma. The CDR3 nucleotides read TGTGCCAGCAGTTACGGGGACACCATATATTTT. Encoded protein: CASSYGDTIYF.